Listed here are 32 T cell receptor beta chains from one sample, sequenced in a study of T cells after yellow fever vaccination. Using its own MiXCR run on the 5' RACE reads, TCRdb lists one record per CDR3 protein. The table shows about 160,000 distinct CDR3 sequences, with 6.5% to 8.5% occurring only once. Specimen: CD4+ T cells sorted from PBMCs, collected about 5 days after the first yellow fever vaccination. The source is a man between 18 and 35 years old who received the YFV17D yellow fever vaccine.

The sample holds a few counts of this clonotype. The V call is TRBV12-3 or TRBV12-4, the J call TRBJ1-6; 9 positions match TRBD1. Trimming cost V 4 bases and J 8 bases; bases outside gene matches: 9. This CDR3 comprises 16 residues. The CDR3 sequence: CASSSSGQGLYSPLHF. The CDR3 nucleotides read TGTGCCAGCAGTTCCTCGGGACAGGGTCTATATTCACCCCTCCACTTT.

This clonotype was counted at least ten times. The V call is TRBV6-2 or TRBV6-3, the J call TRBJ2-7; D is possibly TRBD1 (6 bases). This CDR3 is 13 amino acids long. The germline gives CDR1 MNHEY, CDR2 SVGEGT. Trimming removed 5 bases at V and 0 bases at J, with 8 bases between. The CDR3 DNA is TGTGCCAGCAGTCGGGACATCTCCTACGAGCAGTACGTC. Its protein product is CASSRDISYEQYV.

This clonotype appeared many times. The rearrangement joins TRBV3-1 to TRBJ1-1; 7 bases map to TRBD1. Looked up from germline, CDR1 is LGHDT and CDR2 is YNNKEL (reference sequence). J lost 11 bases, V lost 1 base, and 4 bases had no gene match. CDR3 length equals 12 residues. CDR3 DNA sequence: TGTGCCAGCAGCCAAGCAGGGGGGATGGCTTTCTTT. Translation gives CASSQAGGMAFF. The complete variable domain, with remaining parts taken from reference TRBV3-1 and TRBJ1-1, reads DTAVSQTPKYLVTQMGNDKSIKCEQNLGHDTMYWYKQDSKKFLKIMFSYNNKELIINETVPNRFSPKSPDKAHLNLHINSLELGDSAVYFCASSQAGGMAFFGQGTRLTVV.

The CDR3 DNA follows: TGTGCCAGCTACAGCGGGGGGGCAGGCAATCAGCCCCAGCATTTT. Its translation is CASYSGGAGNQPQHF. The chain uses TRBV6-2 or TRBV6-3 and TRBJ1-5, with D perhaps matching TRBD1 (6 bases). CDR3 length: 15 amino acids. CDR1 and CDR2 (germline): MNHEY, SVGEGT. The V and J ends lost 8 bases and 2 bases respectively, with 16 bases between them.

This clonotype was detected ten times or more. The chain links TRBV20-1 to TRBJ1-2; 9 nucleotides agree with TRBD1. This CDR3 spans 15 amino acids. The ends lost 1 base at V and 7 bases at J; junction bases unmatched: 10. Germline V CDR1 and CDR2: DFQATT, SNEGSKA (reference sequence). The CDR3 loop is CSARGGGQGLGGYTF. DNA of the CDR3: TGCAGTGCTAGAGGGGGGGGACAGGGTTTGGGTGGCTACACCTTC.

Ten or more counts support this clonotype. No DNA is shown, since the ends of the CDR3 on it are uncertain; the CDR3 is the one TCRdb lists. J is TRBJ1-1 and V is TRBV2; the table assigns TRBD1, which was not confirmed against the DNA. The CDR3 numbers 13 amino acids, ends counted. CDR1 SNHLY and CDR2 FYNNEI come from the germline V gene. CDR3 region: CASSVDFGQGSFF.

This clonotype was detected ten times or more. The V call is TRBV5-1, the J call TRBJ1-1; D call uncertain. Germline CDR1 and CDR2: SGHRS and YFSETQ. Between the trimmed V and J ends, which lost 0 bases and 0 bases, there was a span of 6 bases. This CDR3 is built from 14 residues. This CDR3 reads CASSLAGMNTEAFF. The CDR3 nucleotides read TGCGCCAGCAGCTTGGCAGGTATGAACACTGAAGCTTTCTTT.

Many counts were recorded for this clonotype. This sequence joins TRBV12-3 or TRBV12-4 and TRBJ2-2; D not resolved. CDR3 size: 14 residues. Trimming stripped 5 bases from V and 1 base from J, with 8 bases between. CDR3 DNA: TGTGCCAGCAGTCCCGACCTGAACACCGGGGAGCTGTTTTTT. This translates into CASSPDLNTGELFF.

This clonotype was recorded many times. The genes are TRBV5-1 and TRBJ1-1, with D uncertain. Germline loops: CDR1 SGHRS, CDR2 YFSETQ. V lost 0 bases and J 4 bases, leaving 7 bases between the germline ends. The CDR3 contains 13 residues. In DNA form, the CDR3 reads TGCGCCAGCAGCTTGGTTCGTTCCACTGAAGCTTTCTTT. Its protein is CASSLVRSTEAFF.

This clonotype was observed many times. This rearrangement joins TRBV2 to TRBJ2-3; D remains ambiguous. The V end lost 8 bases, the J end lost 5 bases, and 11 bases lay between the germline ends. This CDR3 is built from 12 residues. Germline lookup yields CDR1 SNHLY and CDR2 FYNNEI. The CDR3 region is CASSFLGDTQYF. CDR3 nucleotides: TGTGCCAGCTCTTTTCTGGGAGATACGCAGTATTTT.

This clonotype was counted a few times. The genes are TRBV3-1 and TRBJ2-7; the match to TRBD1 covers 7 bases. The CDR3 extends over 14 amino acids. V trimming: 3 bases; J trimming: 2 bases; junction bases outside the gene matches: 4. Germline V lookup: CDR1 LGHDT, CDR2 YNNKEL (reference sequence). The CDR3 region is CASSQVQGPYEQYF. The CDR3 nucleotides read TGTGCCAGCAGCCAGGTACAGGGGCCCTACGAGCAGTACTTC.

The sample holds many counts of this clonotype. V is TRBV27 and J is TRBJ2-1; perhaps TRBD1 as D (5 bases). V lost 2 bases and J 4 bases, leaving 12 bases between the germline ends. CDR1 MNHEY and CDR2 SMNVEV come from the germline V gene (reference sequence). This CDR3 spans 15 amino acids. The CDR3 sequence: CASSLVGQSYNEQFF. CDR3 DNA: TGTGCCAGCAGTTTAGTAGGACAAAGTTACAATGAGCAGTTCTTC.

The V gene is TRBV9, the J gene TRBJ2-3; either TRBD1 or TRBD2 may fit D (5 bases each). Germline V gene sequence: CDR1 SGDLS, CDR2 YYNGEE. The CDR3 runs to 17 residues. The germline V and J ends were trimmed by 4 bases and 3 bases, with 21 bases remaining between them. The CDR3 DNA reads TGTGCCAGCAGCCCCCGAGGGACCGGGGTTCGAACAGATACGCAGTATTTT. This sequence encodes CASSPRGTGVRTDTQYF. Looking up the rest from reference TRBV9 and TRBJ2-3 gives the full variable domain: DSGVTQTPKHLITATGQRVTLRCSPRSGDLSVYWYQQSLDQGLQFLIQYYNGEERAKGNILERFSAQQFPDLHSELNLSSLELGDSALYFCASSPRGTGVRTDTQYFGPGTRLTVL.

This clonotype appeared many times. The chain carries TRBV12-3 or TRBV12-4 and TRBJ1-1; D gene uncertain. The CDR3 runs to 13 residues. Deletions cut 5 bases from V and 4 bases from J, with 11 bases between. The CDR3 here is CASSLEEGTEAFF. For the CDR3, the DNA is TGTGCCAGCAGTCTCGAAGAGGGCACTGAAGCTTTCTTT.

About this clonotype itself: A read error may explain this, as a much larger clone is one base away. The genes are TRBV7-2 and TRBJ2-2; D possibly matches TRBD1 or TRBD2 (6 bases each). CDR1 and CDR2 (germline): SGHTA, FQGNSA. The CDR3 loop spans 16 amino acids. The CDR3 nucleotides are TGTGTCAGCAGCCCTGATGGGGGGCCCAGGGCCGGGGAGCTGTTTTTT. It codes for CVSSPDGGPRAGELFF.

This clonotype was detected ten times or more. V is TRBV6-5 and J is TRBJ1-6, with a possible D match to TRBD1 (5 bases). The CDR3 runs to 14 residues. The ends were cut back, 2 bases at V and 10 bases at J, with 12 bases in the middle. Germline V gene sequence: CDR1 MNHEY, CDR2 SVGAGI. The CDR3 protein is CASSYPPGGSPLHF. The DNA of the CDR3 is TGTGCCAGCAGTTACCCACCCGGGGGATCACCCCTCCACTTT.

In the case of this clonotype: A much larger clone sits a single nucleotide away, making a read error possible. DNA for the CDR3: TGTGCCAGCAGCTTGGCCCCTAGCGGGAACACCCACTCCTACGAGCAGTGCGTC. This encodes CASSLAPSGNTHSYEQCV. The chain recombines TRBV5-6 with TRBJ2-7; 9 bases match TRBD2. Germline V gene sequence: CDR1 SGHDT, CDR2 YYEEEE. The CDR3 has 18 residues.

The count of this clonotype is one. This rearrangement joins TRBV11-1 to TRBJ2-5; D remains unclear. Trimming stripped 8 bases from V and 4 bases from J, with 17 bases between. The germline gives CDR1 SGHAT, CDR2 FQDESV (reference sequence). CDR3 length equals 14 residues. The CDR3 coding sequence is TGTGCCAGCGGCTCTGGGCACCTGGGAGAGACCCAGTACTTC. Its translation: CASGSGHLGETQYF.

There are many counts of this clonotype. This chain connects TRBV6-2 or TRBV6-3 to TRBJ2-3; tentative D call: TRBD2 (6 bases). There are 15 residues in the CDR3. Germline CDR1 is MNHEY and CDR2 is SVGEGT. Trimming pared 4 bases from V and 0 bases from J, leaving 11 bases between. The CDR3 region is CASSLISGSTDTQYF. For the CDR3, the DNA is TGTGCCAGCAGTTTAATTAGCGGTAGCACAGATACGCAGTATTTT.

The sample holds a few counts of this clonotype. The V call is TRBV18, the J call TRBJ2-5; no definite D call. This CDR3 comprises 13 residues. Trimming pared 2 bases from V and 5 bases from J, leaving 9 bases between. Germline V lookup: CDR1 KGHSH, CDR2 LQKENI. CDR3 nucleotide sequence: TGTGCCAGCTCACCAGAACGGTCGGAGACCCAGTACTTC. The encoded protein is CASSPERSETQYF.

This clonotype was seen more than once but under ten times. The V gene is TRBV6-2 or TRBV6-3, the J gene TRBJ2-1, with D uncertain. V gave up 6 bases and J gave up 8 bases, with 14 bases separating them. This CDR3 has 13 amino acids. Germline V gene lookup returns CDR1 MNHEY and CDR2 SVGEGT. The CDR3 loop is CASRNRAFDEQFF. The CDR3 DNA follows: TGTGCCAGCAGAAACCGGGCCTTCGATGAGCAGTTCTTC.

This clonotype has ten or more counts. V gene TRBV6-5 combines with J gene TRBJ2-3; the match to TRBD2 covers 15 bases. Trimming at V came to 6 bases and at J to 1 base, leaving 5 bases not matched to a gene. The CDR3 is 17 residues long. CDR1 is MNHEY, CDR2 SVGAGI, per germline. The CDR3 reads CASSRGTSGGRTDTQYF. CDR3 sequence (DNA): TGTGCCAGCAGCCGCGGGACTAGCGGGGGGCGCACAGATACGCAGTATTTT.

This rearrangement joins TRBV7-9 to TRBJ2-1, with D tentatively TRBD2 (7 bases). The V gene lost 5 bases and the J gene lost 0 bases, with 14 bases spanning the gap. In germline, CDR1 is SEHNR, CDR2 FQNEAQ (reference sequence). The CDR3 extends over 16 amino acids. The CDR3 nucleotides read TGTGCCAGCAGCACTTGGGGGGGGGCCTCCTACAATGAGCAGTTCTTC. Translated: CASSTWGGASYNEQFF.

The rearrangement links TRBV5-5 to TRBJ1-2; 8 bases align to TRBD1. Germline CDR1 is SGHKS and CDR2 is YYEKEE (reference sequence). The CDR3 contains 17 residues. V trimming: 1 base; J trimming: 4 bases; junction bases outside the gene matches: 12. The CDR3 loop is CASSLQGAGVVTYGYTF. The CDR3 DNA sequence: TGTGCCAGCAGCTTGCAGGGGGCAGGCGTTGTGACCTATGGCTACACCTTC.

In its sample, this clonotype was seen many times. CDR3 amino acids: CASSLKKGGGPPKNIQYF. CDR3 nucleotides: TGCGCCAGCAGCTTAAAAAAGGGCGGGGGGCCCCCCAAAAACATTCAGTACTTC. The chain joins TRBV5-1 to TRBJ2-4, with 8 bases aligning to TRBD2. The J segment lost 2 bases and the V segment lost 2 bases, leaving 12 bases of the junction unmatched. The germline gives CDR1 SGHRS, CDR2 YFSETQ. This CDR3 is built from 18 residues. The full variable domain, its missing parts supplied by reference TRBV5-1 and TRBJ2-4, is KAGVTQTPRYLIKTRGQQVTLSCSPISGHRSVSWYQQTPGQGLQFLFEYFSETQRNKGNFPGRFSGRQFSNSRSEMNVSTLELGDSALYLCASSLKKGGGPPKNIQYFGAGTRLSVL.

J is TRBJ1-4 and V is TRBV5-4; D unclear. CDR1 SGHNT and CDR2 YYREEE come from the germline V gene (reference sequence). V lost 0 bases and J lost 5, with 5 bases in between. The length of the CDR3 is 13 residues. CDR3 sequence: CASSLGRNEKLFF. The CDR3, as DNA: TGTGCCAGCAGCTTGGGACGCAATGAAAAACTGTTTTTT.

This clonotype was found a few times. The chain links TRBV19 to TRBJ1-1, with unresolved D. V lost 7 bases, J lost 4 bases, and 7 bases lay in between. The germline V gene has CDR1 LNHDA and CDR2 SQIVND (reference sequence). The CDR3 is made up of 11 amino acids. Here the CDR3 reads CASTRATEAFF. Here the CDR3 DNA reads TGTGCCAGTACCCGAGCCACTGAAGCTTTCTTT.

This clonotype was detected many times. As DNA, the CDR3 is TGCAGTGCTAGAGGCCTAGCCCATGAGCAGTTCTTC. Amino acid sequence: CSARGLAHEQFF. The chain links TRBV20-1 to TRBJ2-1; a possible D gene is TRBD2 (5 bases). The CDR3 is 12 amino acids. Germline loops: CDR1 DFQATT, CDR2 SNEGSKA (reference sequence). The V gene lost 1 base and the J gene lost 8 bases, with 9 bases spanning the gap.

The rearrangement links TRBV20-1 to TRBJ1-2; 7 bases match TRBD1. Germline V gene lookup returns CDR1 DFQATT and CDR2 SNEGSKA (reference sequence). This CDR3 has 13 amino acids. V lost 5 bases to trimming and J lost 4 bases; unmatched junction nucleotides: 7. This CDR3 reads CSASTGTVYGYTF. CDR3 nucleotides: TGCAGTGCTTCTACCGGGACAGTCTATGGCTACACCTTC.

The gene calls are TRBV20-1 and TRBJ2-7; D is possibly TRBD2 (6 bases). Germline loops: CDR1 DFQATT, CDR2 SNEGSKA (reference sequence). CDR3 length: 14 residues. Trimming took off 6 bases at V and 0 bases at J, with 15 bases between the two ends. CDR3 sequence (DNA): TGCAGTGCCGGAGGGGCCGCGGCCTCCTACGAGCAGTACGTC. Translated: CSAGGAAASYEQYV.

The chain recombines TRBV25-1 with TRBJ2-4; 8 positions agree with TRBD1. CDR3 length: 14 amino acids. Germline V gene sequence: CDR1 MGHDK, CDR2 SYGVNS. V was pared by 7 bases and J by 6 bases, with 8 bases of the junction left unmatched. Here the CDR3 DNA reads TGTGCCAGCAAGGACAGGGTCTCCCGAAACATTCAGTACTTC. It yields the protein CASKDRVSRNIQYF. The full variable domain, in which reference TRBV25-1 and TRBJ2-4 provide the parts outside the CDR3, is EADIYQTPRYLVIGTGKKITLECSQTMGHDKMYWYQQDPGMELHLIHYSYGVNSTEKGDLSSESTVSRIRTEHFPLTLESARPSHTSQYLCASKDRVSRNIQYFGAGTRLSVL.

This clonotype appeared many times. The V and J genes are TRBV9 and TRBJ2-3; TRBD2 might be the D (5 bases). The CDR3 is made up of 12 amino acids. V was cut by 6 bases and J by 8 bases, with 13 bases left in between. The germline V gene has CDR1 SGDLS and CDR2 YYNGEE. In nucleotides, the CDR3 is TGTGCCAGCAATCGGGAAACCGGTACGCAGTATTTT. It is translated as CASNRETGTQYF.